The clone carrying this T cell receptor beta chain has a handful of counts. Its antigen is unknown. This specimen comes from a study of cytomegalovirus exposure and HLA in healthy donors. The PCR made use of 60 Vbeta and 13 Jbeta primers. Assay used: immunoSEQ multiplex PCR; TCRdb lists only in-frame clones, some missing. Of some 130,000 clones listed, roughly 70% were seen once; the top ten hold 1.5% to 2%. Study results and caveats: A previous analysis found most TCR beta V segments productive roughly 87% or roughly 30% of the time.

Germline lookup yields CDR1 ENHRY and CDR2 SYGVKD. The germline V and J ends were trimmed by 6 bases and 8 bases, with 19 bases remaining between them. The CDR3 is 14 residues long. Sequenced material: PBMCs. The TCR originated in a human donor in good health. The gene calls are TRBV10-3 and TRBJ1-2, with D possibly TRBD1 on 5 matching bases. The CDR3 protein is CAISLDSDWRGYTF. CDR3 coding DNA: TGTGCCATCAGCTTAGACAGTGACTGGCGGGGCTACACCTTC.